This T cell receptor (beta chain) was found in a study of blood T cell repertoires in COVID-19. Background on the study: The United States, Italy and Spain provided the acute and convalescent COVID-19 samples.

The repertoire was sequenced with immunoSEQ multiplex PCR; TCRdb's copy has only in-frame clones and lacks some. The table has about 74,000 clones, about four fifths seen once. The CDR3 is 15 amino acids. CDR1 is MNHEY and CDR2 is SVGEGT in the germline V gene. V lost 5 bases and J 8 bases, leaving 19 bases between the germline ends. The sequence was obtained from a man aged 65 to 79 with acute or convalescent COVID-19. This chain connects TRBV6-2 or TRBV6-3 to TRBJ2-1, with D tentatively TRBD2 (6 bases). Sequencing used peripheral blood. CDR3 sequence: CASSEPGLGVYEQFF. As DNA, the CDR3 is TGTGCCAGCAGTGAGCCGGGACTGGGGGTCTATGAGCAGTTCTTC.